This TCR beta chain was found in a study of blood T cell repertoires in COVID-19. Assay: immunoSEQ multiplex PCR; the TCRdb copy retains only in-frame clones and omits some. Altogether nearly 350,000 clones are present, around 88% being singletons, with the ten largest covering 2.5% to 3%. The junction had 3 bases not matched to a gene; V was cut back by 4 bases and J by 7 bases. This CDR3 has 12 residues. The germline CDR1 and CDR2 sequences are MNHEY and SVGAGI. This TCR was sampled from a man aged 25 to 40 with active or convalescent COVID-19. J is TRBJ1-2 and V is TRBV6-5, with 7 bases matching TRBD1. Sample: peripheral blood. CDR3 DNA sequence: TGTGCCAGCAGTTCGACAGGGTCTGGCTACACCTTC. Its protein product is CASSSTGSGYTF.